This T cell receptor (beta chain) comes out of a study of shared clonotypes between healthy human individuals. Findings of the study overall: There were few donors, and this limited the genetic and exposure-history diversity represented.

A word on this clone: Its antigen is still unknown.

This CDR3 contains 13 residues. Germline V gives CDR1 MDHEN, CDR2 SYDVKM. The ends were cut back, 6 bases at V and 4 bases at J, with 13 bases in the middle. The test was conducted at deep level. Data came from immunoSEQ multiplex PCR; TCRdb stores just in-frame clones and leaves some out. The table has roughly 490,000 clones, 70% to 80% seen once. The donor population consisted of healthy HIV-negative adults with no recent acute infections or vaccinations. Adult Caucasians living in Nashville, Tennessee made up all of the donors. The sample comprised PBMCs. V usage is TRBV28 and J usage is TRBJ2-7; D unresolved. The source is a woman in her thirties or forties in good health. Some clones in this sample may be carry-over from other donors' samples. The CDR3, as DNA: TGTGCCAGCAGGTCATCCCCCCAATACGAGCAGTACTTC. This translates into CASRSSPQYEQYF. Filled out from reference TRBV28 and TRBJ2-7, the complete variable domain reads DVKVTQSSRYLVKRTGEKVFLECVQDMDHENMFWYRQDPGLGLRLIYFSYDVKMKEKGDIPEGYSVSREKKERFSLILESASTNQTSMYLCASRSSPQYEQYFGPGTRLTVT.